The sequence of this T cell receptor beta chain was determined in a study of blood T cell repertoires in COVID-19. V lost 5 bases and J 1 base, leaving 2 bases between the germline ends. CDR3 length: 11 amino acids. Germline V gives CDR1 SGHAT, CDR2 FQNNGV. Libraries were prepared by immunoSEQ multiplex PCR; TCRdb keeps only in-frame clonotypes and omits some of them. The sample lists about 190,000 clones, roughly four fifths seen once, with around 11% in the top ten. This clone was counted a single time. The sequence derives from a woman aged 45 to 65 with acute or convalescent COVID-19. The chain uses TRBV11-2 and TRBJ1-1; D not resolved. Material: peripheral blood. The CDR3 DNA sequence: TGTGCCAGCAGCCAGAACACTGAAGCTTTCTTT. Translated, it gives CASSQNTEAFF.